This TCR beta chain comes out of a study of graft-versus-host responses after intestinal transplantation. Overall study context: Tacrolimus plus steroids were given to all recipients for two to three years, preceded by anti-thymocyte globulin induction.

Responders (about 200,000, CFSE-labeled) were co-plated with about 200,000 irradiated, violet-dye-labeled stimulators. Whole-study findings and limits: HvG clone declines early post-transplant were associated with peak circulating GvH levels.

Data came from immunoSEQ multiplex PCR; TCRdb stores just in-frame clones and leaves some out. The sample lists about 14,000 clones; roughly a third were seen once. The sample in question was alloreactive CD8+ T cells from a mixed lymphocyte reaction culture, obtained before intestinal transplant. Stated subset: CFSE-low proliferating T cells sorted from roughly six-day pre-transplant mixed lymphocyte reaction (GvH or HvG direction). This clonotype originated in a human patient who received an intestinal transplant.

CDR3 in DNA: TGTGCCAGCAGCGAAACCGACGGCCTGAATGAAAAACTGTTTTTT. It yields the protein CASSETDGLNEKLFF. The V gene is TRBV9, the J gene TRBJ1-4; D not certain. The ends were cut back, 3 bases at V and 5 bases at J, with 14 bases in the middle. Per the germline V gene, CDR1 is SGDLS and CDR2 is YYNGEE. This CDR3 has 15 amino acids.